The rows below give T cell receptor beta chains drawn from one sample of a study of long-term antiretroviral therapy in people with HIV. Repertoires were generated with immunoSEQ multiplex PCR, while TCRdb's copy carries only in-frame clones and drops some. The table lists fewer than 40,000 clones, over 70% of them singletons. Sequencing was performed on unsorted PBMCs, taken 3.1 years after starting antiretroviral therapy. The origin of the receptors is a woman between 50 and 59 years old with HIV. CDR3s include the opening cysteine and the closing phenylalanine or tryptophan. A D gene is named only where the DNA matches it firmly. Some rows have no size entry. The others give once, few or many, or a class for an expanded clone.

D gene	clone size	V gene	J gene	CDR3 protein	CDR3 DNA
NA	NA	TRBV5-1	TRBJ2-7	CASSLANQPTYEQYF	TGCGCCAGCAGCTTGGCCAATCAGCCAACCTACGAGCAGTACTTC
TRBD1	NA	TRBV7-2	TRBJ2-7	CASSSGTGGWDEQYF	TGTGCCAGCAGCTCCGGGACAGGGGGGTGGGACGAGCAGTACTTC
NA	NA	TRBV18	TRBJ1-5	CASSAGTSDQPQHF	TGTGCCAGCTCGGCCGGGACGTCGGATCAGCCCCAGCATTTT
TRBD2	NA	TRBV7-6	TRBJ2-5	CASSLAAGGLETQYF	TGTGCCAGCAGCTTAGCCGCGGGGGGGCTGGAGACCCAGTACTTC
TRBD1	once	TRBV28	TRBJ2-7	CASSPGTARYEQYF	TGTGCCAGCAGCCCCGGGACAGCCCGCTACGAGCAGTACTTC
TRBD2	few	TRBV2	TRBJ2-7	CASTSGYEQYF	TGTGCCAGCACTAGCGGTTACGAGCAGTACTTC
NA	NA	TRBV4-2	TRBJ2-5	CASSQEQGPQETQYF	TGTGCCAGCAGCCAGGAACAGGGACCCCAAGAGACCCAGTACTTC
TRBD1	NA	TRBV4-2	TRBJ2-3	CASSQVNLGRQGVGTDTQYF	TGTGCCAGCAGCCAAGTGAATTTAGGTCGACAGGGCGTGGGGACAGATACGCAGTATTTT
NA	NA	TRBV7-9	TRBJ1-4	CASSSSTNEKLFF	TGTGCCAGCAGTTCGTCAACTAATGAAAAACTGTTTTTT
TRBD1	NA	TRBV27	TRBJ2-1	CASRPGQGNNEQFF	TGTGCCAGCAGGCCGGGACAGGGGAACAATGAGCAGTTCTTC
NA	NA	TRBV6-4	TRBJ1-6	CASAPGHNNSPLHF	TGTGCCAGCGCCCCGGGACATAATAATTCACCCCTCCACTTT
NA	NA	TRBV5-1	TRBJ2-3	CASSLVQQGATDTQYF	TGCGCCAGCAGCTTGGTGCAGCAGGGCGCCACAGATACGCAGTATTTT
NA	NA	TRBV9	TRBJ1-2	CASSVESQLSYGYTF	TGTGCCAGCAGCGTAGAATCCCAACTCTCCTATGGCTACACCTTC
NA	NA	TRBV30	TRBJ2-3	CAWLQGRGTDTQYF	TGTGCCTGGCTCCAGGGTCGGGGCACAGATACGCAGTATTTT
NA	NA	TRBV7-9	TRBJ1-1	CASSFTKGSNTEAFF	TGTGCCAGCAGCTTTACAAAGGGATCGAACACTGAAGCTTTCTTT
NA	NA	TRBV11-2	TRBJ2-5	CASSLSTGWRGRQETQYF	TGTGCCAGCAGCCTTTCGACAGGTTGGCGGGGACGGCAAGAGACCCAGTACTTC
TRBD1	NA	TRBV18	TRBJ2-1	CASSPPKPGQGPYNEQFF	TGTGCCAGCTCACCTCCGAAACCGGGACAGGGGCCTTACAATGAGCAGTTCTTC
NA	NA	TRBV29-1	TRBJ2-2	CSVHQGTGELFF	TGCAGCGTCCACCAGGGCACCGGGGAGCTGTTTTTT
TRBD1	NA	TRBV13	TRBJ2-1	CASTLRTGDSVEQFF	TGTGCCAGCACCTTACGGACAGGGGATTCCGTGGAGCAGTTCTTC
NA	NA	TRBV5-4	TRBJ1-1	CASSSDGNTEAFF	TGTGCCAGCAGCTCCGACGGGAACACTGAAGCTTTCTTT
NA	NA	TRBV21-1	TRBJ2-7	CASSMGAGEFYEQYF	TGTGCCAGCAGCATGGGGGCGGGGGAATTCTACGAGCAGTACTTC
NA	NA	TRBV5-6	TRBJ1-5	CASSFTRTSNQPQHF	TGTGCCAGCAGCTTTACCCGGACCAGCAATCAGCCCCAGCATTTT